The 30 T cell receptor beta chains below come from one sample, sequenced in a study of blood T cell repertoires in COVID-19. Libraries were prepared by immunoSEQ multiplex PCR; TCRdb keeps only in-frame clonotypes and omits some of them. This table holds around 310,000 clones, 90% found once. The specimen sequenced was peripheral blood. These receptors were taken from a woman aged 40 to 50 with COVID-19, enrolled during active disease.

This clone was detected once. The J gene is TRBJ1-1, the V gene TRBV7-2; D gene unclear. This CDR3 is built from 14 residues. V shed 2 bases and J shed 2 bases, with 9 bases lying between them. The germline CDR1 and CDR2 sequences are SGHTA and FQGNSA. Here the CDR3 reads CASSLSSRNTEAFF. The CDR3 region has the DNA TGTGCCAGCAGCTTAAGTTCCAGAAACACTGAAGCTTTCTTT.

The sample holds one count of this clone. The chain has TRBV5-1 and TRBJ2-1, with TRBD1 matching over 7 bases. The CDR3 consists of 12 residues. The J segment lost 7 bases and the V segment lost 2 bases, leaving 0 bases of the junction unmatched. The germline V gene has CDR1 SGHRS and CDR2 YFSETQ. CDR3 loop: CASSFRGNEQFF. CDR3 sequence (DNA): TGCGCCAGCAGCTTCAGGGGGAATGAGCAGTTCTTC.

V usage is TRBV10-3 and J usage is TRBJ2-1; possibly TRBD1 for D (6 bases). V was clipped by 2 bases and J by 3 bases, with 8 bases between them. Per the germline V gene, CDR1 is ENHRY and CDR2 is SYGVKD. The CDR3 is made up of 14 amino acids. The DNA of the CDR3 is TGTGCCATCAGTGAGGGGACACACTACAATGAGCAGTTCTTC. This translates into CAISEGTHYNEQFF.

This chain uses TRBV5-1 with TRBJ1-4; D call uncertain. The germline gives CDR1 SGHRS, CDR2 YFSETQ. V lost 4 bases and J 4 bases, leaving 8 bases between the germline ends. The CDR3 loop spans 13 amino acids. DNA for the CDR3: TGCGCCAGCAGCCTAGATCGTAATGAAAAACTGTTTTTT. Its protein product is CASSLDRNEKLFF.

V gene TRBV5-1 combines with J gene TRBJ1-1; a weak D match, TRBD1 (5 bases). V dropped 4 bases and J dropped 1 base, with 11 bases sitting between them. This CDR3 has 14 amino acids. Germline V gene lookup returns CDR1 SGHRS and CDR2 YFSETQ. In DNA, the CDR3 is TGCGCCAGCAGCAGGGGCGACAGGAACACTGAAGCTTTCTTT. This gives the protein CASSRGDRNTEAFF.

This clone was seen only a few times. This chain joins TRBV4-2 and TRBJ1-5; perhaps TRBD1 as D (6 bases). Germline-derived CDR1 and CDR2 are LGHNA and YNFKEQ. The CDR3 has 21 residues. Trimming left V 4 bases short and J 3 bases short, with 31 bases between. CDR3 DNA: TGTGCCAGCAGCCCCTATCGAAACACAGGGAAACGGGCCGAGGACAATCAGCCCCAGCATTTT. Residues: CASSPYRNTGKRAEDNQPQHF.

The chain has TRBV5-1 and TRBJ1-6, with 9 bases identical to TRBD1. V was clipped by 0 bases and J by 11 bases; unmatched bases: 6. Per germline, CDR1 SGHRS and CDR2 YFSETQ. The CDR3 contains 15 residues. The CDR3 DNA sequence: TGCGCCAGCAGCTTGGACGGACAGGGGCAAGCACCCCTCCACTTT. It encodes CASSLDGQGQAPLHF.

The rearrangement uses TRBV21-1 and TRBJ1-2; TRBD1 is the table's D call and was not checked against the DNA. TRBV21-1 constitutes a pseudogene. The CDR3 has 16 residues. The CDR3 loop is CASSTHLSGLGYGYTF. CDR3 sequence (DNA): TGTGCCAGCAGCACCCACCTCTCAGGGCTCGGCTATGGCTACACCTTC.

J is TRBJ2-2 and V is TRBV30, with 13 bases that match TRBD2. Germline V gene data show CDR1 as GTSNPN and CDR2 as SVGIG (reference sequence). CDR3 size: 15 residues. Trimming took 2 bases from V and 5 from J; bases not matched to a gene: 2. CDR3 sequence reads: CAWSRLAGGTGELFF. Here the CDR3 DNA reads TGTGCCTGGAGTCGACTAGCGGGAGGAACCGGGGAGCTGTTTTTT.

The chain uses TRBV11-1 and TRBJ2-1; unclear D gene. The germline CDR1 and CDR2 sequences are SGHAT and FQDESV (reference sequence). This CDR3 has 13 residues. V lost 3 bases to trimming and J lost 5 bases, with 8 bases between them. CDR3 coding DNA: TGTGCCAGCAGCTTTGGGCAGAACAATGAGCAGTTCTTC. This codes for CASSFGQNNEQFF.

V usage is TRBV9 and J usage is TRBJ2-7, with 10 positions matching TRBD2. V shed 3 bases, J shed 5 bases, and the junction held 14 bases outside the gene matches. Germline assignment: CDR1 SGDLS and CDR2 YYNGEE. The length of the CDR3 is 17 residues. For the CDR3, the DNA is TGTGCCAGCAGCGCAGTGCCGGGACTAGCGACAGTTAACGAGCAGTACTTC. Translating gives CASSAVPGLATVNEQYF.

CDR3 region: CASSILASETQYF. Written as DNA, the CDR3 is TGTGCCAGCTCAATACTAGCCTCCGAGACCCAGTACTTC. V usage is TRBV12-3 or TRBV12-4 and J usage is TRBJ2-5, with D possibly TRBD2 on 6 matching bases. Trimming stripped 8 bases from V and 5 bases from J, with 15 bases between. CDR3 size: 13 residues.

V usage is TRBV4-3 and J usage is TRBJ1-5; 7 bases line up with TRBD1. Unmatched junction bases numbered 12, after V lost 1 base and J lost 6 bases. This CDR3 has 17 amino acids. CDR1 LGHNA and CDR2 YSLEER come from the germline V gene. The CDR3 here is CASSQGRGGAGGQPQHF. Here the CDR3 DNA reads TGCGCCAGCAGCCAAGGACGGGGTGGGGCAGGGGGTCAGCCCCAGCATTTT.

The J gene is TRBJ1-5, the V gene TRBV12-2. TRBV12-2 is assigned pseudogene status. This CDR3 is built from 17 residues. The CDR3 here is CASRLAAAPYSNQPQHF. The CDR3, as DNA: TGTGCAAGTCGCTTAGCGGCGGCACCGTATAGCAATCAGCCCCAGCATTTT.

This clone was recorded once. This rearrangement joins TRBV28 to TRBJ2-3, with 7 bases matching TRBD1. The CDR3 runs to 16 residues. CDR1 is MDHEN and CDR2 is SYDVKM in the germline V gene. V was clipped by 7 bases and J by 0 bases; unmatched bases: 10. This CDR3 is CASIHSGTESTDTQYF. CDR3 coding DNA: TGTGCCAGCATACACTCCGGGACAGAGAGCACAGATACGCAGTATTTT.

The chain joins TRBV21-1 to TRBJ1-6; the table gives TRBD1 as D, unverified against the DNA. TRBV21-1 is a pseudogene locus. The CDR3 length is 14 residues. The CDR3 nucleotides are TGTGCCAGCAGGGGGGGACAGACTAATTCACCCCTCCACTTT. Residues: CASRGGQTNSPLHF.

This clone was found once. This chain joins TRBV3-1 (or the pseudogene TRBV3-2) and TRBJ1-2; D is unclear. From germline, CDR1 is LGHDT and CDR2 YNNKEL (reference sequence). This CDR3 spans 15 amino acids. With 1 base removed from V and 4 bases from J, the gap between germline ends came to 13 bases. The CDR3 DNA reads as TGTGCCAGCAGCCAAGCTCTCCTCGGAGGCTATGGCTACACCTTC. Its translation is CASSQALLGGYGYTF.

The J gene is TRBJ2-3, the V gene TRBV30, with D perhaps TRBD2 (6 bases). Germline assignment: CDR1 GTSNPN and CDR2 SVGIG (reference sequence). V lost 3 bases to trimming and J lost 3 bases, with 28 bases between them. The CDR3 consists of 19 residues. This chain's CDR3 is CAWSKNSFPAWGRTDTQYF. CDR3 coding DNA: TGTGCCTGGAGCAAAAACAGCTTCCCGGCGTGGGGGAGGACAGATACGCAGTATTTT.

J is TRBJ2-1 and V is TRBV6-1, with 12 bases lining up with TRBD2. The germline V gene has CDR1 MNHNS and CDR2 SASEGT. After removal of 2 bases from V and 7 bases from J, the junction contained 3 bases not matched to a gene. The CDR3 sequence is 15 residues long. This CDR3 reads CASSELAGGPNEQFF. The CDR3 region has the DNA TGTGCCAGCAGTGAACTAGCGGGAGGGCCGAATGAGCAGTTCTTC.

This clone has more than one count but fewer than ten. The V call is TRBV6-2 or TRBV6-3, the J call TRBJ1-5, with 7 bases that match TRBD1. Unmatched junction bases numbered 14, after V lost 0 bases and J lost 6 bases. The CDR3 spans 18 residues. The germline CDR1 and CDR2 sequences are MNHEY and SVGEGT. The CDR3 DNA reads TGTGCCAGCAGTTACTCACCACAGACAGGGCGAGCAAGTCAGCCCCAGCATTTT. Translating gives CASSYSPQTGRASQPQHF.

In its sample, this clone was seen once. This chain uses TRBV7-8 with TRBJ2-1, with 7 bases fitting TRBD1. With 4 bases clipped from V and 9 bases from J, the junction kept 9 bases outside the gene matches. This CDR3 has 14 residues. The germline V gene has CDR1 SGHVS and CDR2 FQNEAQ. The CDR3 DNA is TGTGCCAGCAGCTACAAAGGGGGCGCGGGTGAGCAGTTCTTC. Translating it yields CASSYKGGAGEQFF. The variable domain in full, completed from reference TRBV7-8 and TRBJ2-1, reads GAGVSQSPRYKVAKRGQDVALRCDPISGHVSLFWYQQALGQGPEFLTYFQNEAQLDKSGLPSDRFFAERPEGSVSTLKIQRTQQEDSAVYLCASSYKGGAGEQFFGPGTRLTVL.

In its sample, this clone was seen once. The J gene is TRBJ2-2, the V gene TRBV7-3; D gene unclear. CDR1 and CDR2 from the germline V gene are SGHTA and FQGTGA. The CDR3 has 13 amino acids. Trimming removed 5 bases at V and 5 bases at J, with 9 bases between. Here the CDR3 DNA reads TGTGCCAGCAGCCCCGTCCCGACCGGGGAGCTGTTTTTT. Encoded protein: CASSPVPTGELFF.

This clone has only a few counts. The chain has TRBV13 and TRBJ2-7, with 8 positions matching TRBD2. V dropped 7 bases and J dropped 2; count of bases not matched to a gene: 7. The V gene's germline CDR1 is PRHDT and CDR2 FYEKMQ (reference sequence). This CDR3 is built from 14 residues. CDR3 in amino acids: CASTSREVTYEQYF. CDR3 bases: TGTGCCAGCACTTCGCGGGAGGTAACCTACGAGCAGTACTTC.

The V and J genes are TRBV7-6 and TRBJ2-1; 8 positions match TRBD2. Unmatched junction bases numbered 16, after V lost 5 bases and J lost 10 bases. Germline CDR1 reads SGHVS; CDR2 reads FNYEAQ. This CDR3 contains 16 residues. The DNA for the CDR3 is TGTGCCAGCAGCCCCCGGGCGGGGGGCGCTCCTGGGGAGCAGTTCTTC. This gives the protein CASSPRAGGAPGEQFF. The variable domain in full, completed from reference TRBV7-6 and TRBJ2-1, reads GAGVSQSPRYKVTKRGQDVALRCDPISGHVSLYWYRQALGQGPEFLTYFNYEAQQDKSGLPNDRFSAERPEGSISTLTIQRTEQRDSAMYRCASSPRAGGAPGEQFFGPGTRLTVL.

J is TRBJ2-2 and V is TRBV18; TRBD1 matches 7 bases. The V gene's germline CDR1 is KGHSH and CDR2 LQKENI. The CDR3 covers 14 residues. The V gene end was trimmed by 3 bases and the J gene end by 6 bases; junction bases not matched to a gene: 4. The DNA for the CDR3 is TGTGCCAGCTCACCGACAGGGTCCGCCGGGGAGCTGTTTTTT. Residues: CASSPTGSAGELFF.

This clone was recorded once. This chain links TRBV30 with TRBJ1-2; 9 nucleotides agree with TRBD1. Germline assignment: CDR1 GTSNPN and CDR2 SVGIG (reference sequence). Unmatched junction bases numbered 4, after V lost 3 bases and J lost 8 bases. CDR3 length equals 12 residues. The CDR3 region has the DNA TGTGCCTGGAGCCGACAGGGGGGCGGCTACACCTTC. Its translation is CAWSRQGGGYTF.

The V and J genes are TRBV5-6 and TRBJ1-1, with D tentatively TRBD1 (5 bases). Trimming took off 6 bases at V and 2 bases at J, with 8 bases between the two ends. This CDR3 region has 12 residues. The V gene's germline CDR1 is SGHDT and CDR2 YYEEEE. In DNA form, the CDR3 reads TGTGCCAGCAACAGGCCAAACACTGAAGCTTTCTTT. This sequence encodes CASNRPNTEAFF.

This chain links TRBV11-3 with TRBJ2-5; D may be TRBD2 (7 bases). Deletions cut 8 bases from V and 1 base from J, with 11 bases between. The germline V gene encodes CDR1 SGHNT and CDR2 YENEEA. This CDR3 has 13 residues. The chain's CDR3 is CASGGGPQETQYF. CDR3 nucleotides: TGTGCCAGCGGGGGGGGCCCCCAAGAGACCCAGTACTTC.

This chain joins TRBV27 and TRBJ1-2, with 8 positions matching TRBD1. The CDR3 covers 14 residues. Germline V lookup: CDR1 MNHEY, CDR2 SMNVEV (reference sequence). V was pared by 3 bases and J by 5 bases, with 5 bases of the junction left unmatched. DNA of the CDR3: TGTGCCAGCAGTTTCGGACAGGGCGGATATGGCTACACCTTC. Translating it yields CASSFGQGGYGYTF.

A single count supports this clone. V and J are TRBV27 and TRBJ2-7; D remains ambiguous. The CDR3 contains 13 residues. The germline gives CDR1 MNHEY, CDR2 SMNVEV (reference sequence). V shed 5 bases and J shed 0 bases, with 8 bases lying between them. Written as DNA, the CDR3 is TGTGCCAGCAGTGAGCTTCACTCCTACGAGCAGTACTTC. Protein product: CASSELHSYEQYF.